The entry that follows covers one TCR beta chain sequence. The data stem from a study of control samples from healthy donors and cancer patients. This CDR3 is built from 14 residues. Trimming pared 4 bases from V and 0 bases from J, leaving 8 bases between. Germline CDR1 SGHKS, CDR2 YYEKEE (reference sequence). Measured with immunoSEQ multiplex PCR; TCRdb has only the in-frame clones, and not every one. The table records some 96,000 clones, roughly 93% of them present only once. The chain is built from TRBV5-5 and TRBJ1-5; D is unresolved. This receptor was identified in a man in his late teens or twenties in good health. The specimen sequenced was blood. In DNA form, the CDR3 reads TGTGCCAGCAGCCAAGTGGGTAGCAATCAGCCCCAGCATTTT. It translates to CASSQVGSNQPQHF.